This TCR beta chain was sequenced for a study of control samples from healthy donors and cancer patients. The table came from immunoSEQ multiplex PCR; TCRdb's copy has only in-frame clones and leaves some out. The sample has about 190,000 clones, roughly nine tenths seen once. The source is a man in his thirties or forties in good health. The sample comprised blood.

CDR3 in amino acids: CASSESNTGELFF. The CDR3 DNA reads as TGTGCCAGCAGTGAGTCGAACACCGGGGAGCTGTTTTTT. The chain recombines TRBV25-1 with TRBJ2-2; D not certain. The CDR3 is 13 amino acids. Germline CDR1 is MGHDK and CDR2 is SYGVNS. V shed 3 bases and J shed 0 bases, with 2 bases lying between them.